A single sample gave rise to the 3 T cell receptor beta chains below, sequenced in a study of T cells in localized non-small cell lung cancer. Assay: immunoSEQ multiplex PCR; the TCRdb copy retains only in-frame clones and omits some. The table records about 21,000 clones, around 90% of them present only once. Here the sequenced sample was peripheral blood mononuclear cells, taken before any cancer treatment. The receptors shown here come from a male donor at least 60 years old with stage II lung adenocarcinoma.

The chain combines TRBV28 with TRBJ1-5; 10 positions agree with TRBD1. Trimming removed 5 bases from V and 7 bases from J; junction bases left unmatched: 11. This CDR3 has 16 amino acids. CDR1 is MDHEN and CDR2 is SYDVKM in the germline V gene. The DNA for the CDR3 is TGTGCCAGCAGTCCACCCCCGGGACAGGGGAACCAGCCCCAGCATTTT. Translation: CASSPPPGQGNQPQHF.

The chain couples TRBV18 to TRBJ2-7; D uncertain. From germline, CDR1 is KGHSH and CDR2 LQKENI. The CDR3 is 15 residues long. The V end lost 3 bases, the J end lost 7 bases, and 19 bases lay between the germline ends. CDR3 region: CASSPGAIRSGEQYF. The DNA for the CDR3 is TGTGCCAGCTCACCCGGCGCGATTCGGTCTGGTGAGCAGTACTTC.

This clone appeared a few times. The gene calls are TRBV5-4 and TRBJ2-2; D may be TRBD1 or TRBD2 (5 bases each). The CDR3 length is 17 residues. Trimming left V 1 base short and J 4 bases short, with 17 bases between. Per the germline V gene, CDR1 is SGHNT and CDR2 is YYREEE (reference sequence). The CDR3 sequence: CASSLQSGPGTTGELFF. The CDR3 nucleotides read TGTGCCAGCAGCTTGCAATCGGGCCCTGGGACCACCGGGGAGCTGTTTTTT. The full variable domain, in which reference TRBV5-4 and TRBJ2-2 provide the parts outside the CDR3, is ETGVTQSPTHLIKTRGQQVTLRCSSQSGHNTVSWYQQALGQGPQFIFQYYREEENGRGNFPPRFSGLQFPNYSSELNVNALELDDSALYLCASSLQSGPGTTGELFFGEGSRLTVL.